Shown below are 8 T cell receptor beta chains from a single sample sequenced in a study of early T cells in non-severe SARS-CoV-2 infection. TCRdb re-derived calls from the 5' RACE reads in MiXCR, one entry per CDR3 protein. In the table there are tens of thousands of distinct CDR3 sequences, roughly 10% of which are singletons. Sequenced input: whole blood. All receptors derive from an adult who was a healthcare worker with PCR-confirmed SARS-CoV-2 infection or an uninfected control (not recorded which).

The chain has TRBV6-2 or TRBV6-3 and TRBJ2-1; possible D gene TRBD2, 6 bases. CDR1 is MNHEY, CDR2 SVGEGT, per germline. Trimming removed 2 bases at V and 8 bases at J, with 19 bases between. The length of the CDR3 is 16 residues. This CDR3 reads CASSYGDSLARDEQFF. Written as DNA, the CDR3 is TGTGCCAGCAGTTACGGGGACTCCCTAGCTCGCGATGAGCAGTTCTTC.

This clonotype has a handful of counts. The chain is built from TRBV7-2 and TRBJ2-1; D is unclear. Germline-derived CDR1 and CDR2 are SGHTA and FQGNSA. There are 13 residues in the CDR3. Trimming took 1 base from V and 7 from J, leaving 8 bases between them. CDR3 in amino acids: CASSLGTPNEQFF. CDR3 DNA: TGTGCCAGCAGCTTAGGTACTCCGAATGAGCAGTTCTTC.

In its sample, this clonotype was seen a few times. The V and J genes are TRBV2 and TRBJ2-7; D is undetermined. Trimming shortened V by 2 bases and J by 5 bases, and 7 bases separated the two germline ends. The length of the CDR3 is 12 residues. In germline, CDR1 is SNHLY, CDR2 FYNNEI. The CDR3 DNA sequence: TGTGCCAGCAGTGAATACAGTCACGAGCAGTACTTC. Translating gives CASSEYSHEQYF.

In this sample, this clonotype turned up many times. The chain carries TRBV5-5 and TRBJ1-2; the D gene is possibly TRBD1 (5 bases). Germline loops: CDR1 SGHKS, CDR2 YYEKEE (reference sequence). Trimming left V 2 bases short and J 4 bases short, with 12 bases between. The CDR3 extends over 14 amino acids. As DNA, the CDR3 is TGTGCCAGCAGCTTATACACAGGATCCTATGGCTACACCTTC. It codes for CASSLYTGSYGYTF. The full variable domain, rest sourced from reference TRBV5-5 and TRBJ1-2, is DAGVTQSPTHLIKTRGQQVTLRCSPISGHKSVSWYQQVLGQGPQFIFQYYEKEERGRGNFPDRFSARQFPNYSSELNVNALLLGDSALYLCASSLYTGSYGYTFGSGTRLTVV.

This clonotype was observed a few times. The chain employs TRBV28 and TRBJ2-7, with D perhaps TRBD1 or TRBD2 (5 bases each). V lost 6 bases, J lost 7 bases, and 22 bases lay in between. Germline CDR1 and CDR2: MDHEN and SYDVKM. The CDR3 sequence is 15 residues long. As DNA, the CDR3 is TGTGCCAGCAGATCGGCCGGGACCGATTGGGGGGAGCAGTACTTC. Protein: CASRSAGTDWGEQYF.

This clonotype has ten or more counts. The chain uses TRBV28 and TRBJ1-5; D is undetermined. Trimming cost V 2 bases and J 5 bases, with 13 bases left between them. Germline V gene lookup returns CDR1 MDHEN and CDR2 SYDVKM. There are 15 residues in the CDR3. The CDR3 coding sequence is TGTGCCAGCAGTTTACTGTCCGGACCCTATCAGCCCCAGCATTTT. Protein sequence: CASSLLSGPYQPQHF.

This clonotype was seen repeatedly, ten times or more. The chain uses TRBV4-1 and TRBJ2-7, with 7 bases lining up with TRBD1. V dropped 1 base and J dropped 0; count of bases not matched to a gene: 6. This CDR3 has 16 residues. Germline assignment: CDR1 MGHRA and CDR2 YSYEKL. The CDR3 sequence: CASSQVTGPSSYEQYF. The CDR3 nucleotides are TGCGCCAGCAGCCAAGTGACAGGGCCCAGCTCCTACGAGCAGTACTTC.

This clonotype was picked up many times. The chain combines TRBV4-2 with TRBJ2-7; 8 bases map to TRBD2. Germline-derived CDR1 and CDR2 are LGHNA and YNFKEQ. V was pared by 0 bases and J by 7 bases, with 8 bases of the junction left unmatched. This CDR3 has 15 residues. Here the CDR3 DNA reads TGTGCCAGCAGCCAAGATATTAGCGGGGCCCGGGAGCAGTACTTC. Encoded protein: CASSQDISGAREQYF.